This TCR beta chain was profiled in a study of CD8 T cells in Susac syndrome. Study-wide background: Patients with Susac syndrome, at blood draw, were therapy-naive, on corticosteroids, or on intravenous immunoglobulin alone.

RNA in amounts of about 0.5 to 1 ug was reverse transcribed with random hexamers. TCRdb ran MiXCR on the immunoSEQ multiplex PCR reads and lists one entry per CDR3 protein. This table has fewer than 200,000 distinct CDR3 sequences, roughly 91% appearing once. Under recently defined diagnostic criteria, the patients with Susac syndrome qualified as having definite or probable disease. Germline-derived CDR1 and CDR2 are MNHEY and SVGAGI. This CDR3 is 14 amino acids long. The V and J ends lost 0 bases and 3 bases respectively, with 9 bases between them. The sequenced sample was CD4+ T cells from PBMCs. The receptor was isolated from a human donor with Susac syndrome. The V and J genes are TRBV6-5 and TRBJ2-7, with D possibly called TRBD1 or TRBD2 (6 bases each). In DNA form, the CDR3 reads TGTGCCAGCAGTTACTCTAGGGGGGTCTACGAGCAGTACTTC. Translation gives CASSYSRGVYEQYF.